The TCR beta chain described here comes from a study of T cell changes during pregnancy in multiple sclerosis. This clone was detected only once. In germline, CDR1 is MGHDK, CDR2 SYGVNS. The length of the CDR3 is 14 residues. Clones were read by immunoSEQ multiplex PCR, and TCRdb kept only the in-frame ones, dropping some. The sample holds 50,000 to 65,000 clones, about 96% seen once. The V call is TRBV25-1, the J call TRBJ2-5, with TRBD2 identical over 8 bases. The DNA matches TRBJ2-7 better at its end, which makes the J call doubtful. The sample consisted of CD8+ T cells from peripheral blood mononuclear cells, taken after pregnancy. This clonotype originated in a female donor with multiple sclerosis, enrolled in a pregnancy study. The CDR3 DNA reads TGTGCCAGCAGTGACCGCGGGAGGCCCTACGAGCAGTACTTC. Protein product: CASSDRGRPYEQYF.